Listed here are 28 T cell receptor beta chains from one sample, sequenced in a study of Ad26.COV2.S vaccination and SARS-CoV-2 variants. The treatment is: approximately 18 received Ad26.COV2.S at low or high dose, single or two shots; roughly 5 received placebo; per-sample allocation not given. Day 63 after the first vaccine or placebo injection was the time point for sampling. Sequencing used immunoSEQ multiplex PCR; TCRdb keeps in-frame clones, though not all of them. The sample consists of hundreds of thousands of clones, 70% to 90% of them appearing once. Sequenced material: peripheral blood, taken in a trial of Ad26.COV2.S vaccine versus placebo. The origin of the receptors is a person between 18 and 60 years old who received the Ad26.COV2.S COVID-19 vaccine or a placebo.

This clone came up once. This chain links TRBV7-6 with TRBJ1-2; D not certain. The CDR3 length is 16 residues. Per germline, CDR1 SGHVS and CDR2 FNYEAQ. The V end lost 0 bases, the J end lost 6 bases, and 17 bases lay between the germline ends. DNA for the CDR3: TGTGCCAGCAGCTTAGCTTGGCGGGCGGGTCTTGATGGCTACACCTTC. Protein product: CASSLAWRAGLDGYTF.

This clone turned up a few times. J is TRBJ2-7 and V is TRBV5-4, with D maybe TRBD2 (5 bases). The CDR3 consists of 15 residues. CDR1 is SGHNT and CDR2 is YYREEE in the germline V gene (reference sequence). V lost 4 bases and J lost 3, with 17 bases in between. Written as DNA, the CDR3 is TGTGCCAGCAGCAAGGACGCCGGGGTCAGCTACGAGCAGTACTTC. This encodes CASSKDAGVSYEQYF.

This chain connects TRBV27 to TRBJ2-7; 9 nucleotides match TRBD1. There are 14 residues in the CDR3. Germline-derived CDR1 and CDR2 are MNHEY and SMNVEV (reference sequence). J lost 4 bases, V lost 3 bases, and 4 bases had no gene match. CDR3 in DNA: TGTGCCAGCAGTTTGGTGGACAGGGGATACGAGCAGTACTTC. Translating it yields CASSLVDRGYEQYF.

This clone has just one count. The V gene is TRBV7-2, the J gene TRBJ2-1; no definite D call. Germline V CDR1 and CDR2: SGHTA, FQGNSA. The CDR3 consists of 12 residues. The ends were cut back, 0 bases at V and 10 bases at J, with 7 bases in the middle. DNA for the CDR3: TGTGCCAGCAGCTTAGCGCTCGGGGAGCAGTTCTTC. Encoded protein: CASSLALGEQFF.

V is TRBV7-9 and J is TRBJ1-2; D is ambiguous. The germline V gene encodes CDR1 SEHNR and CDR2 FQNEAQ (reference sequence). Trimming pared 0 bases from V and 7 bases from J, leaving 15 bases between. The CDR3 consists of 15 residues. The CDR3: CASSLAGTARGGYTF. CDR3 coding DNA: TGTGCCAGCAGCTTAGCGGGAACAGCCAGAGGTGGCTACACCTTC. The whole variable domain, filled in from reference TRBV7-9 and TRBJ1-2, reads DTGVSQNPRHKITKRGQNVTFRCDPISEHNRLYWYRQTLGQGPEFLTYFQNEAQLEKSRLLSDRFSAERPKGSFSTLEIQRTEQGDSAMYLCASSLAGTARGGYTFGSGTRLTVV.

The chain couples TRBV7-2 to TRBJ1-3; maybe TRBD1 (5 bases). Germline values: CDR1 SGHTA, CDR2 FQGNSA. Deletions cut 2 bases from V and 2 bases from J, with 10 bases between. CDR3 size: 15 residues. DNA of the CDR3: TGTGCCAGCAGCTTATGGGGGGTTGCTGGAAACACCATATATTTT. Its translation: CASSLWGVAGNTIYF.

V usage is TRBV30 and J usage is TRBJ1-4; 8 bases agree with TRBD1. Germline V gene sequence: CDR1 GTSNPN, CDR2 SVGIG (reference sequence). Trimming took 1 base from V and 5 from J; bases not matched to a gene: 6. The CDR3 extends over 15 amino acids. CDR3 DNA sequence: TGTGCCTGGAGTGCCGACAGGGGCTGGAATGAAAAACTGTTTTTT. Translated: CAWSADRGWNEKLFF.

This clone appeared a single time. J is TRBJ2-1 and V is TRBV6-5; 14 nucleotides align to TRBD2. This CDR3 has 14 residues. J gave up 7 bases and V 6 bases, and 2 bases lay outside the gene matches. CDR1 is MNHEY and CDR2 is SVGAGI in the germline V gene. The CDR3 is CASSRLAGGNEQFF. DNA of the CDR3: TGTGCCAGCAGCAGACTAGCGGGAGGGAATGAGCAGTTCTTC.

The sample holds one count of this clone. V usage is TRBV19 and J usage is TRBJ2-1; TRBD2 agrees at 7 bases. CDR1 is LNHDA and CDR2 is SQIVND in the germline V gene (reference sequence). This CDR3 region has 17 residues. The V segment lost 6 bases and the J segment 9 bases; nucleotides outside the gene matches: 20. The CDR3 bases are TGTGCCAGTAGAACACCCGGTACTAGCGCTCGGGAGCCTGAGCAGTTCTTC. Its translation: CASRTPGTSAREPEQFF. The full variable domain, rest sourced from reference TRBV19 and TRBJ2-1, is DGGITQSPKYLFRKEGQNVTLSCEQNLNHDAMYWYRQDPGQGLRLIYYSQIVNDFQKGDIAEGYSVSREKKESFPLTVTSAQKNPTAFYLCASRTPGTSAREPEQFFGPGTRLTVL.

The V and J genes are TRBV10-1 and TRBJ2-7, with D tentatively TRBD1 or TRBD2 (5 bases each). V dropped 6 bases and J dropped 3 bases, with 15 bases sitting between them. Germline-derived CDR1 and CDR2 are WNHNN and SYGVQD (reference sequence). The length of the CDR3 is 14 residues. The CDR3 loop reads CASSPGPEGYEQYF. DNA for the CDR3: TGCGCCAGCAGCCCGGGACCCGAGGGCTACGAGCAGTACTTC.

This rearrangement joins TRBV10-3 to TRBJ1-1; TRBD1 might be the D (5 bases). Germline loops: CDR1 ENHRY, CDR2 SYGVKD. With 2 bases removed from V and 3 bases from J, the gap between germline ends came to 10 bases. The CDR3 length is 14 residues. DNA for the CDR3: TGTGCCATCAGTGAGGGGGGGATGGACACTGAAGCTTTCTTT. Translating gives CAISEGGMDTEAFF.

The rearrangement links TRBV19 to TRBJ1-2; D possibly corresponds to TRBD1 (6 bases). Germline values: CDR1 LNHDA, CDR2 SQIVND (reference sequence). The CDR3 has 14 amino acids. The V end was cut by 3 bases, the J end by 6 bases, with 14 bases between. The CDR3 region has the DNA TGTGCCAGTAGTATGGCGGGGAGGACAGATGGCTACACCTTC. Amino acid sequence: CASSMAGRTDGYTF.

This chain uses TRBV5-1 with TRBJ1-5, with 8 bases that match TRBD1. Unmatched junction bases numbered 3, after V lost 6 bases and J lost 4 bases. Germline V gene sequence: CDR1 SGHRS, CDR2 YFSETQ. The CDR3 runs to 13 residues. As DNA, the CDR3 is TGCGCCAGCAAACAGGGGGAGAATCAGCCCCAGCATTTT. Translated, it gives CASKQGENQPQHF.

CDR3 residues: CASSPTGGRTEAFF. The CDR3 nucleotides read TGTGCCAGCAGCCCAACAGGGGGTAGGACTGAAGCTTTCTTT. The V call is TRBV11-2, the J call TRBJ1-1; 8 nucleotides align to TRBD1. The V gene end was trimmed by 5 bases and the J gene end by 5 bases; junction bases not matched to a gene: 7. The CDR3 covers 14 residues. Germline V gene data show CDR1 as SGHAT and CDR2 as FQNNGV.

On this clone: The identical CDR3 is also encoded by other nucleotide sequences in the sample. The genes are TRBV5-1 and TRBJ1-1; D is possibly TRBD1 (5 bases). CDR1 and CDR2 from the germline V gene are SGHRS and YFSETQ. V shed 1 base and J shed 4 bases, with 5 bases lying between them. The CDR3 sequence is 12 residues long. As DNA, the CDR3 is TGCGCCAGCAGCTTGAGGGGCACTGAAGCTTTCTTT. It translates to CASSLRGTEAFF.

The chain combines TRBV21-1 with TRBJ1-6. TRBV21-1 is labeled a pseudogene. There are 16 residues in the CDR3. CDR3 coding DNA: TGTGCCAGCAGCACAAACTGCACTCGGACCAATTCACCCCTCCACTTT. Its protein product is CASSTNCTRTNSPLHF.

In regard to this clone: Other DNA sequences in this specimen translate into the identical CDR3. The rearrangement links TRBV7-2 to TRBJ2-3; D call uncertain. The CDR3 has 12 amino acids. CDR1 is SGHTA, CDR2 FQGNSA, per germline. With 5 bases removed from V and 3 bases from J, the gap between germline ends came to 6 bases. CDR3 nucleotide sequence: TGTGCCAGCAGCCCAACTACAGATACGCAGTATTTT. It is translated as CASSPTTDTQYF.

Remarks on this clone: The sample has other DNA sequences that encode this CDR3 too. The V gene is TRBV25-1, the J gene TRBJ2-5, with D perhaps assigned TRBD1 or TRBD2 (7 bases each). This CDR3 comprises 14 residues. The germline gives CDR1 MGHDK, CDR2 SYGVNS. Between the trimmed V and J ends, which lost 5 bases and 2 bases, there was a span of 12 bases. CDR3 DNA: TGTGCCAGCAGTCCCAGGGGGGGTCAAGAGACCCAGTACTTC. Translating gives CASSPRGGQETQYF.

The rearrangement joins TRBV30 to TRBJ1-1; 7 bases line up with TRBD1. V was pared by 3 bases and J by 7 bases, with 2 bases of the junction left unmatched. The CDR3 contains 11 residues. Germline V gene lookup returns CDR1 GTSNPN and CDR2 SVGIG (reference sequence). This chain's CDR3 is CAWSGDSEAFF. CDR3 nucleotides: TGTGCCTGGAGCGGGGACAGTGAAGCTTTCTTT.

This clone has a handful of counts. J is TRBJ1-5 and V is TRBV6-5; D unclear. The CDR3 loop spans 15 amino acids. Trimming stripped 6 bases from V and 0 bases from J, with 12 bases between. Germline V lookup: CDR1 MNHEY, CDR2 SVGAGI. CDR3 nucleotide sequence: TGTGCCAGCAGGGCGAGTCGTCTTAGCAATCAGCCCCAGCATTTT. This gives the protein CASRASRLSNQPQHF.

This chain uses TRBV10-2 with TRBJ2-7; 8 bases line up with TRBD1. This CDR3 has 15 amino acids. Germline assignment: CDR1 WSHSY and CDR2 SAAADI. With V trimmed by 5 bases and J by 4 bases, 10 bases remained unmatched. CDR3 nucleotide sequence: TGCGCCAGCAGTAAACTTCGGACAGGGACTTACGAGCAGTACTTC. Amino acids: CASSKLRTGTYEQYF.

Points on this clone: Within the sample, other DNA sequences also encode this same CDR3. The chain joins TRBV18 to TRBJ1-5, with D unclear. Germline values: CDR1 KGHSH, CDR2 LQKENI. The CDR3 contains 13 residues. The V and J ends lost 6 bases and 5 bases respectively, with 11 bases between them. CDR3 coding DNA: TGTGCCAGCTCCCCGGGAAGAGATCAGCCCCAGCATTTT. Translation gives CASSPGRDQPQHF.

This chain links TRBV7-9 with TRBJ1-1, with D possibly matching TRBD1 (6 bases). Trimming took off 4 bases at V and 11 bases at J, with 14 bases between the two ends. The CDR3 spans 12 residues. Germline V gives CDR1 SEHNR, CDR2 FQNEAQ (reference sequence). CDR3 DNA sequence: TGTGCCAGCAGCTATCTACAGGGCGCGGCTTTCTTT. Its translation is CASSYLQGAAFF.

This clone was observed once. The chain joins TRBV14 to TRBJ2-4; a possible D gene is TRBD1 (6 bases). The V gene lost 3 bases and the J gene lost 8 bases, with 11 bases spanning the gap. The CDR3 covers 13 residues. The germline V gene encodes CDR1 SGHDN and CDR2 FVKESK. The CDR3 sequence is CASSQDSRYIQYF. The CDR3 DNA is TGTGCCAGCAGCCAGGACAGTCGGTACATTCAGTACTTC.

V gene TRBV30 combines with J gene TRBJ1-2; perhaps TRBD1 as D (5 bases). Trimming took off 4 bases at V and 8 bases at J, with 14 bases between the two ends. The CDR3 loop spans 12 amino acids. Germline CDR1 GTSNPN, CDR2 SVGIG (reference sequence). DNA for the CDR3: TGTGCCTGGAACAAGGGGAGGGAAGGCTACACCTTC. This sequence encodes CAWNKGREGYTF. Supplemented by reference TRBV30 and TRBJ1-2, the full variable domain reads SQTIHQWPATLVQPVGSPLSLECTVEGTSNPNLYWYRQAAGRGLQLLFYSVGIGQISSEVPQNLSASRPQDRQFILSSKKLLLSDSGFYLCAWNKGREGYTFGSGTRLTVV.

V gene TRBV5-1 combines with J gene TRBJ1-4, with D unclear. Germline values: CDR1 SGHRS, CDR2 YFSETQ. This CDR3 has 15 residues. V lost 5 bases and J lost 1, with 12 bases in between. CDR3: CASSLFAGTNEKLFF. DNA of the CDR3: TGCGCCAGCAGTCTATTCGCTGGAACTAATGAAAAACTGTTTTTT.

The chain has TRBV7-2 and TRBJ1-1; possibly TRBD1 for D (6 bases). CDR3 length equals 13 residues. Trimming removed 6 bases at V and 1 base at J, with 9 bases between. Per the germline V gene, CDR1 is SGHTA and CDR2 is FQGNSA. The CDR3 spells CASSGGANTEAFF. The CDR3 DNA reads TGTGCCAGCAGTGGGGGCGCGAACACTGAAGCTTTCTTT.

This chain joins TRBV25-1 and TRBJ2-1; no reliable D call. This CDR3 spans 10 amino acids. V lost 6 bases, J lost 9 bases, and 6 bases lay in between. The V gene's germline CDR1 is MGHDK and CDR2 SYGVNS. The CDR3: CASRGREQFF. CDR3 nucleotide sequence: TGTGCCAGCAGGGGCCGTGAGCAGTTCTTC. Looking up the rest from reference TRBV25-1 and TRBJ2-1 gives the full variable domain: EADIYQTPRYLVIGTGKKITLECSQTMGHDKMYWYQQDPGMELHLIHYSYGVNSTEKGDLSSESTVSRIRTEHFPLTLESARPSHTSQYLCASRGREQFFGPGTRLTVL.